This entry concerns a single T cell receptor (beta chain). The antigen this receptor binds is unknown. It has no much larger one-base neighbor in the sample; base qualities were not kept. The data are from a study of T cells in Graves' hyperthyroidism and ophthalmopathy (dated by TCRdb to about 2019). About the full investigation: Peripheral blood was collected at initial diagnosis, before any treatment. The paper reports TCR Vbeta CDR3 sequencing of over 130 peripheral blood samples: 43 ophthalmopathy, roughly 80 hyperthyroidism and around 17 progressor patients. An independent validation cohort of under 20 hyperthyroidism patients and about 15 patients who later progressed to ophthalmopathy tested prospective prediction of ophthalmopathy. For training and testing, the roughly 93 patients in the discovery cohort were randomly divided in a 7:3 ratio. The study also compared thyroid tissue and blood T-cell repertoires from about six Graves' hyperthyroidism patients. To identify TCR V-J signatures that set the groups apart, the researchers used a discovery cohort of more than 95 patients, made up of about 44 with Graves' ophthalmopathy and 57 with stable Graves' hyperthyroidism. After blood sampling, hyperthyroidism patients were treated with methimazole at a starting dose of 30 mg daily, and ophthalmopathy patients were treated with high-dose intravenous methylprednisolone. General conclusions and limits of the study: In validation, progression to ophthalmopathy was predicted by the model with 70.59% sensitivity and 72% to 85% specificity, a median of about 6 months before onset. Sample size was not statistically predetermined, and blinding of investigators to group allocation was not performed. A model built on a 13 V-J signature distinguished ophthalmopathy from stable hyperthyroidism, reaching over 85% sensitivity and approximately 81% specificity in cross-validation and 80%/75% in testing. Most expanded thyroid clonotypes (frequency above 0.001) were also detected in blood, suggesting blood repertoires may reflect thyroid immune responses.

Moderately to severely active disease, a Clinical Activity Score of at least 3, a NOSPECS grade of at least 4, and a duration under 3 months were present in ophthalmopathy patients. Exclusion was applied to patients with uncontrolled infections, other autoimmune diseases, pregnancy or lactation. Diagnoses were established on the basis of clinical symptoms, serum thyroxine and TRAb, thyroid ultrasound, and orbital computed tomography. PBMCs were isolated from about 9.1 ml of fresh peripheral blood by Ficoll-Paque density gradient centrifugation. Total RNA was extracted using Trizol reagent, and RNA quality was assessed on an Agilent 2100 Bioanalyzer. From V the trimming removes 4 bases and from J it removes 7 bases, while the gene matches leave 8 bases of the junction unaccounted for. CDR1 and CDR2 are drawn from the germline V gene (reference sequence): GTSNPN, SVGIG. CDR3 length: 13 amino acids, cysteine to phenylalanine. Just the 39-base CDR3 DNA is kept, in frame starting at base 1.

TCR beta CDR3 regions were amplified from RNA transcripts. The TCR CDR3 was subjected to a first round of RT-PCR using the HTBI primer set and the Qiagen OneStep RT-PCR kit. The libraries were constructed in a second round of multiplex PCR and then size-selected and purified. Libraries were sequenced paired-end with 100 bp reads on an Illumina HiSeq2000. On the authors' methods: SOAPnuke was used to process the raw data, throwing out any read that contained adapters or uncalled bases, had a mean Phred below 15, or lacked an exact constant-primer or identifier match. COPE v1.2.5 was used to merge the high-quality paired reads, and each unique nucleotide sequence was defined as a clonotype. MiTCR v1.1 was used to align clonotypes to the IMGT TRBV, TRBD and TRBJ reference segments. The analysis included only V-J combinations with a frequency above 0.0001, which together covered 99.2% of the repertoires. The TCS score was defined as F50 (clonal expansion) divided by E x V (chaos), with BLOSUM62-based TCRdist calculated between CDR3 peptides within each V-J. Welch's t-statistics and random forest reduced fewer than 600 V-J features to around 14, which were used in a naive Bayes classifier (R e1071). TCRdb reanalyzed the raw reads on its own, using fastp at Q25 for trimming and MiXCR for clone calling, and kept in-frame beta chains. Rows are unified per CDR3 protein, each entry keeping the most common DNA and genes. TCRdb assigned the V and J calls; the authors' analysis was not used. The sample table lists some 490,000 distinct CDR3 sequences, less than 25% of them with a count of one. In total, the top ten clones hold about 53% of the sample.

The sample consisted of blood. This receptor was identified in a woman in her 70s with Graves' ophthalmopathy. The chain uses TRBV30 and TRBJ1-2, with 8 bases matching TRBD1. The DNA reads TGTGCCTGGAATGGACAGGGCTTGGGTGGCTACACCTTC. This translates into CAWNGQGLGGYTF.